The 7 T cell receptor beta chains presented below share a single source sample, sequenced in a study of blood T cell repertoires in COVID-19 (dated by TCRdb to between 2020 and 2021). The method was the immunoSEQ multiplex PCR assay. This is the immuneACCESS table as TCRdb keeps it, with only in-frame sequences that have V and J called. A part of the clones is gone; compared with another copy, unresolved V genes explain less than half, and the rest is unexplained. This sample comprises 200,000 to 300,000 clones, roughly 80% of them detected only once. Around 6.8% of the sample is in the top ten clones. Source material: peripheral blood. Receptor source: a woman in her sixties or seventies with active or convalescent COVID-19.

The V gene is TRBV28, the J gene TRBJ2-1; the match to TRBD2 covers 9 bases. Germline V gives CDR1 MDHEN, CDR2 SYDVKM. The CDR3 runs 16 residues. V shed 3 bases, J shed 4 bases, and the junction held 7 bases outside the gene matches. The CDR3, as DNA: TGTGCCAGCAGTTTTTGGGCGGGGGGGCTTTACAATGAGCAGTTCTTC. It translates to CASSFWAGGLYNEQFF.

J is TRBJ1-6 and V is TRBV6-1; maybe TRBD1 (6 bases). V shed 1 base and J shed 5 bases, with 9 bases lying between them. This CDR3 is built from 15 residues. Per germline, CDR1 MNHNS and CDR2 SASEGT. CDR3 residues: CASSEVWTDNSPLHF. The CDR3 DNA reads TGTGCCAGCAGTGAAGTCTGGACAGATAATTCACCCCTCCACTTT.

This chain connects TRBV7-3 to TRBJ2-7; 9 bases match TRBD2. The germline CDR1 and CDR2 sequences are SGHTA and FQGTGA. The junction had 6 bases not matched to a gene; V was cut back by 0 bases and J by 3 bases. The CDR3 loop spans 16 amino acids. The CDR3 sequence: CASSLTGAGGNYEQYF. The CDR3, as DNA: TGTGCCAGCAGCTTAACGGGAGCGGGAGGAAACTACGAGCAGTACTTC.

V and J are TRBV11-2 and TRBJ2-7; 9 bases fit TRBD1. CDR1 SGHAT and CDR2 FQNNGV come from the germline V gene. V lost 5 bases to trimming and J lost 5 bases; unmatched junction nucleotides: 7. This CDR3 comprises 14 residues. CDR3 in amino acids: CASSIPGQGDEQYF. The DNA of the CDR3 is TGTGCCAGCAGCATACCGGGACAGGGTGACGAGCAGTACTTC.

Only one count was recorded for this clone. The genes are TRBV19 and TRBJ1-1; D is perhaps TRBD1 (5 bases). CDR3 size: 15 residues. The V and J ends lost 5 bases and 9 bases respectively, with 22 bases between them. The germline V gene has CDR1 LNHDA and CDR2 SQIVND (reference sequence). The CDR3 region is CASSGGPLGQGKAFF. The CDR3 DNA is TGTGCCAGTAGTGGCGGACCCCTGGGGCAGGGAAAAGCTTTCTTT.

The rearrangement links TRBV11-3 to TRBJ1-1, with 7 bases lining up with TRBD1. Germline values: CDR1 SGHNT, CDR2 YENEEA. The ends lost 5 bases at V and 5 bases at J; junction bases unmatched: 8. CDR3 length equals 14 residues. CDR3 protein: CASSLQAGGTEAFF. The CDR3 DNA is TGTGCCAGCAGCCTCCAAGCAGGGGGGACTGAAGCTTTCTTT.

The V and J genes are TRBV11-2 and TRBJ1-2; D is ambiguous. Germline CDR1 is SGHAT and CDR2 is FQNNGV. V was shortened by 1 base and J by 0 bases, with 9 bases between the two germline ends. This CDR3 spans 15 amino acids. Here the CDR3 reads CASSLGWRANYGYTF. CDR3 coding DNA: TGTGCCAGCAGCTTAGGATGGAGAGCTAACTATGGCTACACCTTC.